The sequence of this T cell receptor (beta chain) was determined in a study of blood T cells in healthy people across ages. Together with a sample-barcoded 5' primer, a J-beta primer mix was included in a second PCR lasting roughly 6 to 12 cycles. Each cDNA was tagged by a template-switch adaptor containing 12 random nucleotides. TCRdb called the 5' RACE reads again in MiXCR, with one record for every CDR3 protein. Here the sample spans about 630,000 distinct CDR3 sequences, around a fifth being singletons. Approximately 9.6 milliliters of peripheral blood were drawn from each donor into EDTA-treated tubes. With each sample, at least 5.5 micrograms of total RNA were extracted. CDR1 SGHTA and CDR2 FQGNSA come from the germline V gene. This CDR3 is 16 amino acids long. Whole-study results and caveats: Naive CD4+ cells and diversity were both higher in long-lived donors than in aged donors.

This clonotype was counted a few times. The antigen is unknown. This clonotype was sampled from a man in his 70s in good health. The chain combines TRBV7-2 with TRBJ2-5; maybe TRBD2 (5 bases). The DNA matches TRBJ2-1 better at its end, which makes the J call doubtful. Sequenced sample: blood. CDR3 bases: TGTGCCAGCAGCTTAGTAGATCTAGCAACAAACAATGAGCAGTTCTTC. As protein: CASSLVDLATNNEQFF.